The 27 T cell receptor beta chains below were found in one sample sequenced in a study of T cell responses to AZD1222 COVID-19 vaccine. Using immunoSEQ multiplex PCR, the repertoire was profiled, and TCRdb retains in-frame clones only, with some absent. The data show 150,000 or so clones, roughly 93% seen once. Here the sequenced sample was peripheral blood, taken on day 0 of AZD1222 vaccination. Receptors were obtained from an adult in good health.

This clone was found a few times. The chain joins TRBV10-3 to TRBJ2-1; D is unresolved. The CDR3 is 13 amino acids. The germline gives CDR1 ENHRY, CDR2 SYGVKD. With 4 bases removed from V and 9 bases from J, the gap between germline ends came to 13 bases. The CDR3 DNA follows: TGTGCCATCAGTGGCATACTTCGCGGTGAGCAGTTCTTC. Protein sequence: CAISGILRGEQFF.

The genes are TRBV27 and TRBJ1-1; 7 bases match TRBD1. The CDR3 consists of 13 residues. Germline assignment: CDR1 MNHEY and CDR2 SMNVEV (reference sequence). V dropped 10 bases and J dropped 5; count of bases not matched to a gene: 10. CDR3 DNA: TGTGCCACCTATCCGAGGGGGCGAACTGAAGCTTTCTTT. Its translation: CATYPRGRTEAFF.

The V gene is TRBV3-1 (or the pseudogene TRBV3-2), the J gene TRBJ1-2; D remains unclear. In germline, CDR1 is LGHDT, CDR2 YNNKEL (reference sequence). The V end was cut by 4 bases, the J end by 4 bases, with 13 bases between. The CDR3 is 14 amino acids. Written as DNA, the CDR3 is TGTGCCAGCAGCCTCGAGGAGGGATCCTATGGCTACACCTTC. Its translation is CASSLEEGSYGYTF.

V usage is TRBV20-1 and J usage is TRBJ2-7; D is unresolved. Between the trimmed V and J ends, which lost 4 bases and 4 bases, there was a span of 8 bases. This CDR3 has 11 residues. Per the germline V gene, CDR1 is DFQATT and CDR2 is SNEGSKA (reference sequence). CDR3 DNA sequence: TGCAGTGCTACGAACGGGTACGAGCAGTACTTC. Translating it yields CSATNGYEQYF.

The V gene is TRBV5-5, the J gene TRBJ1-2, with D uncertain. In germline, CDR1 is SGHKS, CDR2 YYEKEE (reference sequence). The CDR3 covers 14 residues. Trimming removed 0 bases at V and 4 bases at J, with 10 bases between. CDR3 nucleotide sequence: TGTGCCAGCAGCTTGGCCGGCAGAGGCTATGGCTACACCTTC. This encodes CASSLAGRGYGYTF.

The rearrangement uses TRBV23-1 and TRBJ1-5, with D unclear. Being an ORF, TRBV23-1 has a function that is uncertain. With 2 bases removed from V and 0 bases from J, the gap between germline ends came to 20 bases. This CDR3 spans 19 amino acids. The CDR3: CASSQIKQKPRPSNQPQHF. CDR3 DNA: TGCGCCAGCAGTCAAATTAAACAGAAACCTCGGCCTAGCAATCAGCCCCAGCATTTT.

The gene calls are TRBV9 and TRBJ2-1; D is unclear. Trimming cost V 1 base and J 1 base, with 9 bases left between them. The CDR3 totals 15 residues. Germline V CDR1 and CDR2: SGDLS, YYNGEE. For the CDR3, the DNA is TGTGCCAGCAGCGTACATGTAGGGTCCTACAATGAGCAGTTCTTC. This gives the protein CASSVHVGSYNEQFF.

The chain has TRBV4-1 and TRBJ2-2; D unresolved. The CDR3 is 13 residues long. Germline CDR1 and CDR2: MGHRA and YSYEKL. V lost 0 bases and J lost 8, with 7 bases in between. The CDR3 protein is CASSQDWGGELFF. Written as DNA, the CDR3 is TGCGCCAGCAGCCAAGATTGGGGAGGGGAGCTGTTTTTT.

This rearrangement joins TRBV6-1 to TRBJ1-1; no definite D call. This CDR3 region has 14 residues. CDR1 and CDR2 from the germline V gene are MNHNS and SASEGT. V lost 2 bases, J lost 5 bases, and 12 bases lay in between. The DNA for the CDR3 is TGTGCCAGCAGTGAAAAGGAGGGATGGACTGAAGCTTTCTTT. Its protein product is CASSEKEGWTEAFF.

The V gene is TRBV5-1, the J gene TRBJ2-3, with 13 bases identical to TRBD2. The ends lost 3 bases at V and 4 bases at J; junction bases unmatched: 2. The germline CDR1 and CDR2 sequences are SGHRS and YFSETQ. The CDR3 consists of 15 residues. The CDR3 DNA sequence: TGCGCCAGCAGCTCGGGACTAGCGGGATCAGATACGCAGTATTTT. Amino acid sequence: CASSSGLAGSDTQYF.

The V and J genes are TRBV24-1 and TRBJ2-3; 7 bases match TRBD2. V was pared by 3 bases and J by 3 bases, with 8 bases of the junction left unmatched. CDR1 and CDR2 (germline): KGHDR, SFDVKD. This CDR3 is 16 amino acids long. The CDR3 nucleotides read TGTGCCACCAGTGATCCGTCGGGGGGACTGACAGATACGCAGTATTTT. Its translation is CATSDPSGGLTDTQYF.

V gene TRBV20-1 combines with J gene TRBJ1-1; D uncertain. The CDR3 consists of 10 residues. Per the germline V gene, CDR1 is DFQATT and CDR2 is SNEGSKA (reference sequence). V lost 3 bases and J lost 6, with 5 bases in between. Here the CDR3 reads CSARLAEAFF. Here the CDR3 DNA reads TGCAGTGCTAGGCTAGCTGAAGCTTTCTTT.

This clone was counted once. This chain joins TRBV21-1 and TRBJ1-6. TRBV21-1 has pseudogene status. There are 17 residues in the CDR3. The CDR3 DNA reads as TGTGCCAGCAGCAAAGGCGAGGCGAGCTCCTATAATTCACCCCTCCACTTT. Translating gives CASSKGEASSYNSPLHF.

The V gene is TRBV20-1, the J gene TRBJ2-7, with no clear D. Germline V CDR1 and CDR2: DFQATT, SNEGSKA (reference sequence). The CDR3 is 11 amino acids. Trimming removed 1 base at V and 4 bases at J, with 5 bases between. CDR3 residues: CSARAAYEQYF. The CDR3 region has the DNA TGCAGTGCTAGAGCAGCATACGAGCAGTACTTC.

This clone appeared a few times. The CDR3 DNA reads TGTGCCGGAAGACAGGGAGGGGGGCCAGATACGCAGTATTTT. It codes for CAGRQGGGPDTQYF. This chain connects TRBV10-3 to TRBJ2-3, with D perhaps given as TRBD1 or TRBD2 (7 bases each). The CDR3 runs to 14 residues. V lost 11 bases and J 4 bases, leaving 19 bases between the germline ends. Germline CDR1 reads ENHRY; CDR2 reads SYGVKD.

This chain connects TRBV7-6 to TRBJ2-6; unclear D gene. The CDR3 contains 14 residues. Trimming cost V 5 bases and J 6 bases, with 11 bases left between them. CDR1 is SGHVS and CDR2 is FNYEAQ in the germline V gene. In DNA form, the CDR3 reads TGTGCCAGCAGCCCGTCCTCCACGGCCAACGTCCTGACTTTC. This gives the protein CASSPSSTANVLTF.

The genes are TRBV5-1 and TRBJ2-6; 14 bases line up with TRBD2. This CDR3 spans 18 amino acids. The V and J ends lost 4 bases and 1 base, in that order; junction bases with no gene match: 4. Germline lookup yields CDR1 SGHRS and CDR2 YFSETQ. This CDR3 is CASSLGLAGGSGANVLTF. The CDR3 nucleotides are TGCGCCAGCAGCCTCGGACTAGCGGGGGGATCTGGGGCCAACGTCCTGACTTTC. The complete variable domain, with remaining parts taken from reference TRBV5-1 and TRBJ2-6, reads KAGVTQTPRYLIKTRGQQVTLSCSPISGHRSVSWYQQTPGQGLQFLFEYFSETQRNKGNFPGRFSGRQFSNSRSEMNVSTLELGDSALYLCASSLGLAGGSGANVLTFGAGSRLTVL.

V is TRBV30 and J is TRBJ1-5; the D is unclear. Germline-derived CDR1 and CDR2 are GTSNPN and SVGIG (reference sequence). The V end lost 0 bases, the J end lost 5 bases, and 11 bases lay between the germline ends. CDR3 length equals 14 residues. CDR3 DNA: TGTGCCTGGAGTGTTCGGCGGAACCATCAGCCCCAGCATTTT. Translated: CAWSVRRNHQPQHF. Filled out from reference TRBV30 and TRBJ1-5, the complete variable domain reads SQTIHQWPATLVQPVGSPLSLECTVEGTSNPNLYWYRQAAGRGLQLLFYSVGIGQISSEVPQNLSASRPQDRQFILSSKKLLLSDSGFYLCAWSVRRNHQPQHFGDGTRLSIL.

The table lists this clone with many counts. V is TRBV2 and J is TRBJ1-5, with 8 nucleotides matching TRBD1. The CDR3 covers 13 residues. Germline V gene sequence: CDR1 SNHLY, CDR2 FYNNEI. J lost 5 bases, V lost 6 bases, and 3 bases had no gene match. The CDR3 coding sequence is TGTGCCAGCAGCGGGACAGGTGATCAGCCCCAGCATTTT. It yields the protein CASSGTGDQPQHF. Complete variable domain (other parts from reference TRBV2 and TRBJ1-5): EPEVTQTPSHQVTQMGQEVILRCVPISNHLYFYWYRQILGQKVEFLVSFYNNEISEKSEIFDDQFSVERPDGSNFTLKIRSTKLEDSAMYFCASSGTGDQPQHFGDGTRLSIL.

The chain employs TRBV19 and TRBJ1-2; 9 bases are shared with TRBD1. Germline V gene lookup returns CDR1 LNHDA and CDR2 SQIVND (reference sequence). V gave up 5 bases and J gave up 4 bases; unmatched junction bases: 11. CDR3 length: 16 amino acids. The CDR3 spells CASSSRQGGPSYGYTF. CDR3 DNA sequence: TGTGCCAGTAGTTCCCGACAGGGGGGCCCCTCCTATGGCTACACCTTC.

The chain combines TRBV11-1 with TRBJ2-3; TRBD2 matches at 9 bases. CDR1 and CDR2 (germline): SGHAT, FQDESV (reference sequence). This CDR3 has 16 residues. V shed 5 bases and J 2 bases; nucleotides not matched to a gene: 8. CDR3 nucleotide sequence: TGTGCCAGCAGCCCAGAGAGCGGGGGGTTCACAGATACGCAGTATTTT. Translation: CASSPESGGFTDTQYF.

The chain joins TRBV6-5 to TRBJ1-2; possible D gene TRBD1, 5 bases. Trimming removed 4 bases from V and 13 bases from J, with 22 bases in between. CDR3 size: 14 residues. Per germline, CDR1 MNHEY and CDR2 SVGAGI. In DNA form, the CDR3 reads TGTGCCAGCAGTTTCTCCCAGGGATTCCCGAGTCGCACCTTC. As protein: CASSFSQGFPSRTF.

CDR3 protein: CARMERSYQETQYF. Written as DNA, the CDR3 is TGTGCCCGGATGGAGCGGTCGTACCAAGAGACCCAGTACTTC. The J gene is TRBJ2-5, the V gene TRBV30; possible D gene TRBD2, 5 bases. V was shortened by 8 bases and J by 0 bases, with 16 bases between the two germline ends. Per germline, CDR1 GTSNPN and CDR2 SVGIG (reference sequence). CDR3 length: 14 amino acids.

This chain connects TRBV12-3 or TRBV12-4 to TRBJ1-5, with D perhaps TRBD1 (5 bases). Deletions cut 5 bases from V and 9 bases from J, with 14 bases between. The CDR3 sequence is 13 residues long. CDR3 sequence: CASSPDSSRPQHF. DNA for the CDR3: TGTGCCAGCAGTCCCGACAGTTCCCGGCCCCAGCATTTT.

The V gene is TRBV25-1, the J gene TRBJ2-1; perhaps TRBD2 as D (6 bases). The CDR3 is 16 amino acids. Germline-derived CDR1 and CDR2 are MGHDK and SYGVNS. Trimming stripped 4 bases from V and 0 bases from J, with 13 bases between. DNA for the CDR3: TGTGCCAGCAGTGGGGCCGGGAGAGGCTCCTACAATGAGCAGTTCTTC. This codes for CASSGAGRGSYNEQFF.

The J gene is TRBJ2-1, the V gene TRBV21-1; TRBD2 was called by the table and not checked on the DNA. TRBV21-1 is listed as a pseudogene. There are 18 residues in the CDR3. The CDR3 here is CASSKARRGGNSYNEQFF. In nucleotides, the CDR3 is TGTGCCAGCAGCAAAGCGAGGCGGGGGGGCAACTCCTACAATGAGCAGTTCTTC.

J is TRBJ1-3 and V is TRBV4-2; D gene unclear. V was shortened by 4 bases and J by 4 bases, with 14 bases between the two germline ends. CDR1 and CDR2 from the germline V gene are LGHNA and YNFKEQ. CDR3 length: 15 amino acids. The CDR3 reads CASSPQVTVGNTIYF. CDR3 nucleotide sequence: TGTGCCAGCAGCCCCCAGGTAACGGTGGGAAACACCATATATTTT.